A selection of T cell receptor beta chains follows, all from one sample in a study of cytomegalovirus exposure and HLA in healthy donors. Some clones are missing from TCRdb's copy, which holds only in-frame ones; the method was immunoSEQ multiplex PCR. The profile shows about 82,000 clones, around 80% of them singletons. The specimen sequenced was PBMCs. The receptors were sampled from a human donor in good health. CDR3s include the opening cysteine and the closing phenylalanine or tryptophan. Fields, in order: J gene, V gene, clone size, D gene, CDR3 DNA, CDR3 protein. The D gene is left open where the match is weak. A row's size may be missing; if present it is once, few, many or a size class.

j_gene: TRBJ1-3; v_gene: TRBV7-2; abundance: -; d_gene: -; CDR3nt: TGTGCCAGCAGCTTAGTAGCGGGGGCTACGTCTGGAAACACCATATATTTT; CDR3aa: CASSLVAGATSGNTIYF
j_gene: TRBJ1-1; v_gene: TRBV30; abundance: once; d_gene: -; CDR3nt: TGTGCCTGGAGGCAGTACACTGAAGCTTTCTTT; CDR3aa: CAWRQYTEAFF
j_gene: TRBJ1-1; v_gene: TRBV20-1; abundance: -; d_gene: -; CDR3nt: TGCAGTGCTAGAGAACGGGAAAAAGCTTTCTTT; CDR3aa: CSAREREKAFF
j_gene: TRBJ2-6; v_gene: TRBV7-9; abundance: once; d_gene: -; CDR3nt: TGTTCCAGCAGCTTAGGCGCGTCTGGGGCCAACGTCCTGACTTTC; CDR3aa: CSSSLGASGANVLTF
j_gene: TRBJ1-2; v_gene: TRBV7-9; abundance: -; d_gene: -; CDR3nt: TGTGCCAGCAGCCGGGAGCTGAGATATGGCTACACCTTC; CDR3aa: CASSRELRYGYTF
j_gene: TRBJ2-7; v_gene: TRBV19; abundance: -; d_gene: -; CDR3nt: TGTGCCAGTAGTATGCCCGGGGGCTCCTACGAGCAGTACTTC; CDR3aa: CASSMPGGSYEQYF
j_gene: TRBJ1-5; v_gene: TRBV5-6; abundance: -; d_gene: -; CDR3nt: TGTGCCAGCAGCCTCACCGGGGGGCGCAATCAGCCCCAGAATTTT; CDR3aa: CASSLTGGRNQPQNF
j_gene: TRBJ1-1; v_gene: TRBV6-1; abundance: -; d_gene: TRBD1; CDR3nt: TGTGCCAGCAGCCAAAACAGGGGGCGGACTGAAGCTTTCTTT; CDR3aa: CASSQNRGRTEAFF
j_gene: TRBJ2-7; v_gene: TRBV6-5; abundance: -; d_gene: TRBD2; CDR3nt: TGTGCCAGCAGTTACCTTAGCGGGGCCCCCTACGAGCAGTACTTC; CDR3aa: CASSYLSGAPYEQYF
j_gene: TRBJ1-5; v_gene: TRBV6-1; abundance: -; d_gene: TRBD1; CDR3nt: TGTGCCAGCAGTGAAGAAAGGGACAGGGGCATTGGCTTCGGTCAGCCCCAGCATTTT; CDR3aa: CASSEERDRGIGFGQPQHF
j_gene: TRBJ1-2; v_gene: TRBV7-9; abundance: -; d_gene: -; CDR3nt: TGTGCCAGCAGCTTAGTGTCGGGAGGCCACTATGGCTACACCTTC; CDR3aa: CASSLVSGGHYGYTF
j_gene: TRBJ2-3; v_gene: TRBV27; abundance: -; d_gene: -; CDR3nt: TGTGCCAGCAGTTCCCACAGGGCGGGAGATACGCAGTATTTT; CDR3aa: CASSSHRAGDTQYF
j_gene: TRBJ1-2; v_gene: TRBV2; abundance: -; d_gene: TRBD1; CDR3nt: TGTGCCAGCAGGGGACAGGGGGAAGACGGTGGCTACACCTTC; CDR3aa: CASRGQGEDGGYTF
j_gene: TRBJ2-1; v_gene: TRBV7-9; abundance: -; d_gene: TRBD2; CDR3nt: TGTGCCAGCAGCCATACTAGCGGGGGCTACAATGAGCAGTTCTTC; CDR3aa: CASSHTSGGYNEQFF
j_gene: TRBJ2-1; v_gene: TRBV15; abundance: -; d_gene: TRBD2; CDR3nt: TGTGCCACCAGCAGAGATCACCTCGCGGGGGGCTACAATGAGCAGTTCTTC; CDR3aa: CATSRDHLAGGYNEQFF
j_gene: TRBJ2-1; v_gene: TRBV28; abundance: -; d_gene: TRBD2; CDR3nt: TGTGCCAGCAGCCTCCGGGGGAGCGGGGGAGGGAATGAGCAGTTCTTC; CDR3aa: CASSLRGSGGGNEQFF
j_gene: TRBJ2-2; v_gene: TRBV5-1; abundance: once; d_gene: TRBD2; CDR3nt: TGCGCCAGCAGCTTGGTAGCGGGGGGAGCGGAACTGTTTTTT; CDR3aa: CASSLVAGGAELFF
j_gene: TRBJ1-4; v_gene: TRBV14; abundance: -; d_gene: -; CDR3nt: TGTGCCAGCAGCCAAGATCGTGGGCTGAGTAATGAAAAACTGTTTTTT; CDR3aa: CASSQDRGLSNEKLFF
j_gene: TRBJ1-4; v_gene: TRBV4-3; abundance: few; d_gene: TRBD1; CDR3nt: TGCGCCAGCAGGGACAGGGGAAGAGGGGAAAAACTGTTTTTT; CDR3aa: CASRDRGRGEKLFF
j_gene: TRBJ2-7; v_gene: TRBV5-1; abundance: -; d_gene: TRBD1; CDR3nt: TGCGCCAGCAGCTCGGACGGGACAGTATCCTACGAGCAGTACTTC; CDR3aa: CASSSDGTVSYEQYF
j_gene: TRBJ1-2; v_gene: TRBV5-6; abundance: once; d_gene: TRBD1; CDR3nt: TGTGCCAGCAGCCCCCTTGGTGACAGGGTCGATGGCTACACCTTC; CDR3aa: CASSPLGDRVDGYTF
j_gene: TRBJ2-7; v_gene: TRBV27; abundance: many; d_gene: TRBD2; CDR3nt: TGTGCCAGCAAGGTAGCGGGGGGGTTTTTATACGAGCAGTACTTC; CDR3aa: CASKVAGGFLYEQYF